Shown below are 18 T cell receptor beta chains from a single sample sequenced in a study of siplizumab effects on memory and regulatory T cells. Libraries were prepared by immunoSEQ multiplex PCR; TCRdb keeps only in-frame clonotypes and omits some of them. The sample lists 70,000 to 90,000 clones, 90% seen once, with more than 14% in the top ten. The sample taken for sequencing was CD4+ T cells sorted from blood. All receptors come from a human donor in good health.

This clone was counted a single time. This sequence joins TRBV6-5 and TRBJ1-5; D might be TRBD1 (6 bases). There are 13 residues in the CDR3. Germline V gives CDR1 MNHEY, CDR2 SVGAGI. V lost 7 bases and J lost 6, with 13 bases in between. The CDR3, as DNA: TGTGCCAGCATACAGGGATGGGGTCAGCCCCAGCATTTT. Encoded protein: CASIQGWGQPQHF.

The chain couples TRBV7-2 to TRBJ2-7; 7 bases line up with TRBD1. Germline CDR1 SGHTA, CDR2 FQGNSA. After removal of 5 bases from V and 6 bases from J, the junction contained 10 bases not matched to a gene. CDR3 length: 14 amino acids. CDR3 region: CASSGQGGASEQYF. DNA for the CDR3: TGTGCCAGCAGCGGACAAGGGGGCGCGTCCGAGCAGTACTTC.

The rearrangement links TRBV6-1 to TRBJ1-4; D remains unclear. The CDR3 loop spans 11 amino acids. Germline V CDR1 and CDR2: MNHNS, SASEGT. The ends were cut back, 7 bases at V and 12 bases at J, with 12 bases in the middle. CDR3 loop: CASIGVRELFF. In DNA form, the CDR3 reads TGTGCCAGCATCGGGGTTCGTGAACTGTTTTTT.

The chain carries TRBV29-1 and TRBJ2-1; a possible D gene is TRBD1 (6 bases). The length of the CDR3 is 14 residues. V lost 5 bases and J 6 bases, leaving 17 bases between the germline ends. Germline V CDR1 and CDR2: SQVTM, ANQGSEA. The CDR3 is CSVKRGSVINEQFF. CDR3 nucleotide sequence: TGCAGCGTTAAAAGGGGGTCTGTCATCAATGAGCAGTTCTTC.

V usage is TRBV5-4 and J usage is TRBJ2-2; tentative D call: TRBD2 (5 bases). V was cut by 1 base and J by 1 base, with 11 bases left in between. The length of the CDR3 is 16 residues. CDR1 is SGHNT, CDR2 YYREEE, per germline (reference sequence). CDR3 bases: TGTGCCAGCAGCTTGACTAGGATTATGAACACCGGGGAGCTGTTTTTT. This encodes CASSLTRIMNTGELFF.

V is TRBV9 and J is TRBJ2-1; no reliable D call. CDR1 and CDR2 (germline): SGDLS, YYNGEE. V was shortened by 0 bases and J by 9 bases, with 10 bases between the two germline ends. The CDR3 has 13 residues. CDR3 coding DNA: TGTGCCAGCAGCGTAGATCGAGTGGCTGAGCAGTTCTTC. Translated, it gives CASSVDRVAEQFF.

On this clone itself: Other DNA variants within this sample encode the same CDR3. The V and J genes are TRBV5-1 and TRBJ1-3, with D uncertain. The V and J ends lost 0 bases and 0 bases respectively, with 4 bases between them. This CDR3 comprises 14 residues. In germline, CDR1 is SGHRS, CDR2 YFSETQ. CDR3: CASSLGVSGNTIYF. The CDR3 coding sequence is TGCGCCAGCAGCTTGGGAGTCTCTGGAAACACCATATATTTT.

The rearrangement uses TRBV19 and TRBJ2-7, with a possible D match to TRBD2 (7 bases). The CDR3 is made up of 14 amino acids. Germline values: CDR1 LNHDA, CDR2 SQIVND (reference sequence). Trimming shortened V by 7 bases and J by 2 bases, and 15 bases separated the two germline ends. The CDR3 region is CASKVREGAYEQYF. The CDR3 region has the DNA TGTGCCAGTAAAGTGAGGGAGGGGGCCTACGAGCAGTACTTC. Drawing the rest from reference TRBV19 and TRBJ2-7, the complete variable domain is DGGITQSPKYLFRKEGQNVTLSCEQNLNHDAMYWYRQDPGQGLRLIYYSQIVNDFQKGDIAEGYSVSREKKESFPLTVTSAQKNPTAFYLCASKVREGAYEQYFGPGTRLTVT.

V is TRBV7-9 and J is TRBJ1-1; tentatively, D is TRBD1 (6 bases). This CDR3 is 14 amino acids long. Germline V lookup: CDR1 SEHNR, CDR2 FQNEAQ (reference sequence). Deletions cut 5 bases from V and 6 bases from J, with 16 bases between. The CDR3 DNA is TGTGCCAGCAGCCAACAGGGCGGGTTGGCTGAAGCTTTCTTT. It encodes CASSQQGGLAEAFF.

The chain has TRBV7-8 and TRBJ1-5; no definite D call. Trimming removed 5 bases from V and 5 bases from J, with 16 bases in between. The CDR3 has 15 amino acids. Per the germline V gene, CDR1 is SGHVS and CDR2 is FQNEAQ. The CDR3 protein is CASSERRVGYQPQHF. DNA of the CDR3: TGTGCCAGCAGCGAACGGAGGGTGGGCTATCAGCCCCAGCATTTT.

J is TRBJ1-4 and V is TRBV9; D remains ambiguous. V was trimmed by 4 bases and J by 6 bases, leaving 10 bases between them. The CDR3 sequence is 13 residues long. Germline CDR1 and CDR2: SGDLS and YYNGEE. The CDR3 DNA reads TGTGCCAGCAGCCCCCATTCGGATGAAAAACTGTTTTTT. Protein product: CASSPHSDEKLFF.

The V gene is TRBV10-3, the J gene TRBJ2-3, with D perhaps being TRBD1 or TRBD2 (5 bases each). V was pared by 6 bases and J by 1 base, with 14 bases between. The CDR3 consists of 15 residues. From germline, CDR1 is ENHRY and CDR2 SYGVKD. CDR3 sequence: CAIRHRLEGTDTQYF. CDR3 bases: TGTGCCATCAGACACAGGTTGGAGGGCACAGATACGCAGTATTTT.

The chain links TRBV7-2 to TRBJ1-1; TRBD1 might be the D (6 bases). Germline-derived CDR1 and CDR2 are SGHTA and FQGNSA. The CDR3 length is 12 residues. Trimming pared 5 bases from V and 10 bases from J, leaving 14 bases between. CDR3 residues: CASSPRWGLAFF. CDR3 bases: TGTGCCAGCAGCCCCAGGTGGGGGCTAGCTTTCTTT.

The chain links TRBV18 to TRBJ1-1; 7 positions match TRBD1. This CDR3 has 15 residues. J was trimmed by 4 bases and V by 4 bases; bases with no gene match: 9. Per the germline V gene, CDR1 is KGHSH and CDR2 is LQKENI. CDR3 in amino acids: CASSRRDRVGTEAFF. CDR3 sequence (DNA): TGTGCCAGCTCACGACGAGACAGGGTGGGCACTGAAGCTTTCTTT.

The V call is TRBV30, the J call TRBJ2-1, with D hard to call. Germline V gene data show CDR1 as GTSNPN and CDR2 as SVGIG (reference sequence). V lost 0 bases and J lost 7, with 13 bases in between. The CDR3 totals 14 residues. CDR3 in amino acids: CAWSVPISLNEQFF. CDR3 DNA: TGTGCCTGGAGTGTACCAATATCCCTTAATGAGCAGTTCTTC.

The chain joins TRBV9 to TRBJ2-7, with TRBD1 matching 7 bases. Looked up from germline, CDR1 is SGDLS and CDR2 is YYNGEE. The trim removed 4 bases at V and 4 bases at J, leaving 8 bases unmatched. This CDR3 region has 14 residues. The CDR3 loop is CASSPLGQSYEQYF. In DNA, the CDR3 is TGTGCCAGCAGCCCCTTGGGACAGAGTTACGAGCAGTACTTC.

The chain recombines TRBV5-1 with TRBJ2-1; TRBD2 might be the D (6 bases). CDR1 is SGHRS, CDR2 YFSETQ, per germline. V shed 5 bases and J shed 8 bases, with 8 bases lying between them. This CDR3 comprises 11 residues. DNA for the CDR3: TGCGCCAGCAGATCGGGGGATGAGCAGTTCTTC. Protein sequence: CASRSGDEQFF.

The rearrangement uses TRBV11-2 and TRBJ2-3, with D possibly TRBD1 on 5 matching bases. V was clipped by 0 bases and J by 2 bases, with 9 bases between them. Looked up from germline, CDR1 is SGHAT and CDR2 is FQNNGV. The length of the CDR3 is 15 residues. As DNA, the CDR3 is TGTGCCAGCAGCTTAGATCAGGGTGACACAGATACGCAGTATTTT. Its translation: CASSLDQGDTDTQYF.